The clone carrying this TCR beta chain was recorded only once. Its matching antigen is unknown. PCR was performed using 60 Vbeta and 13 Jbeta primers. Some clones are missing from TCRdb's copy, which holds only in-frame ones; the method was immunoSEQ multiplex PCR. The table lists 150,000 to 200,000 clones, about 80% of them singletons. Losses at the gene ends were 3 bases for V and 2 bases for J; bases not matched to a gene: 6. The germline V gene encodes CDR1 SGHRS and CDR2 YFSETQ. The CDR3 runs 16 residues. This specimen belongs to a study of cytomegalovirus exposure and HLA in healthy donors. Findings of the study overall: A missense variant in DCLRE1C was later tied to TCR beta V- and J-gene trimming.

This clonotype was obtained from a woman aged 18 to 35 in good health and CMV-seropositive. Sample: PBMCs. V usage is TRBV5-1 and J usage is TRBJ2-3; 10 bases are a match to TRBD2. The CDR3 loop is CASSSRAGGYTDTQYF. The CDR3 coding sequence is TGCGCCAGCAGCTCAAGAGCGGGGGGGTACACAGATACGCAGTATTTT.